This T cell receptor (beta chain) was retrieved from a study of blood T cell repertoires in COVID-19. Whole-study context: Samples taken during acute and convalescent COVID-19 were collected in the United States, Italy and Spain. Sources were T cells, B-cell-depleted T cells, or PBMCs; the material itself was cDNA or gDNA.

Original processing notes: For nucleated cells, counts were estimated from reference gene primer amplification. Measured with immunoSEQ multiplex PCR; TCRdb has only the in-frame clones, and not every one. The V and J calls and clone size were taken over from that table, and D and trimming were inferred from the DNA. The table includes about 64,000 clones, more than 55% detected once. This CDR3 has 15 amino acids. The V gene end was trimmed by 2 bases and the J gene end by 5 bases; junction bases not matched to a gene: 8. Germline CDR1 reads SQVTM; CDR2 reads ANQGSEA. The table lists this clone with a few counts.

This sequence was found in a woman aged 55-70 years who had been exposed to COVID-19. The sample was PBMCs or T cells enriched from blood (not recorded which). The chain links TRBV29-1 to TRBJ2-5; 10 nucleotides line up with TRBD1. CDR3 sequence (DNA): TGCAGCGTTGAATTTGACAGGGGGCGCAGTGAGACCCAGTACTTC. Translated: CSVEFDRGRSETQYF. Variable domain in full (rest from reference TRBV29-1 and TRBJ2-5): SAVISQKPSRDICQRGTSLTIQCQVDSQVTMMFWYRQQPGQSLTLIATANQGSEATYESGFVIDKFPISRPNLTFSTLTVSNMSPEDSSIYLCSVEFDRGRSETQYFGPGTRLLVL.